This T cell receptor (beta chain) was captured in a study of Graves' ophthalmopathy and Graves' hyperthyroidism. This clonotype showed up many times. What it recognizes is unknown. The study amplified TCR beta CDR3 regions using RNA transcripts. RT-PCR in the first round used HTBI primers; a second-round multiplex PCR followed. One entry per CDR3 protein, called by TCRdb with MiXCR from the multiplex PCR reads. This sample yields a few hundred thousand distinct CDR3 sequences, of which about a sixth are seen a single time; 2.4% belongs to the top ten. Study-level points and caveats: The majority of expanded thyroid clonotypes above 0.001 frequency also occurred in blood. From stable hyperthyroidism, ophthalmopathy was separated by a 13-signature model with 85% to 90% sensitivity and approximately 81% specificity.

The TCR sequence derives from an adult woman with stable Graves' hyperthyroidism. Input material: peripheral blood.

This chain's CDR3 is CASSLVRGLSQPQHF. DNA for the CDR3: TGTGCCAGCAGCTTAGTGAGGGGGCTTAGTCAGCCCCAGCATTTT. The V gene is TRBV11-3, the J gene TRBJ1-5; 7 bases align to TRBD1. CDR1 is SGHNT, CDR2 YENEEA, per germline. This CDR3 is 15 amino acids long. V lost 1 base and J lost 6; bases outside the gene matches: 6.